This T cell receptor beta chain came from a study of OX40 agonist ivuxolimab in advanced cancers. About the study: Three individuals attained partial responses, comprising one hepatocellular carcinoma case and two cutaneous melanoma cases. Notes on the study in general: The investigators did not determine what antigen specificity the expanded peripheral T cells had. Compared with CD4+, CD8+ T cells on average had more expanded clones.

TCRdb's table, derived via immunoSEQ multiplex PCR, lists solely in-frame clones and lacks some. The sample carries 10,000 to 15,000 clones, around 76% recorded once. As for this clone: Its target is unknown.

V was cut by 0 bases and J by 3 bases, with 13 bases left in between. The length of the CDR3 is 16 residues. Germline CDR1 is SGHNT and CDR2 is YYREEE (reference sequence). The V and J genes are TRBV5-4 and TRBJ2-1; D uncertain. Sample: CD4+ or CD8+ T cells sorted from blood, taken in a trial of the OX40 agonist ivuxolimab. The sequence derives from an adult with an advanced solid tumor such as melanoma, head and neck, liver or kidney cancer. The CDR3 DNA is TGTGCCAGCAGCTTGGGAGCGAACGCCGTCTACAATGAGCAGTTCTTC. As protein: CASSLGANAVYNEQFF.